The following is a T cell receptor beta chain sequence with its context. Its antigen is still unknown. This sample was taken from a study of T cells after yellow fever vaccination. Looked up from germline, CDR1 is MGHDK and CDR2 is SYGVNS. Trimming took 1 base from V and 5 from J, leaving 14 bases between them. The CDR3 runs to 16 residues. Study-wide points: Just a small share of clonotypes turned up in the CD4 compartment as well as the CD8 compartment.

5'RACE template switching added a universal primer site and UMIs to TCR cDNA. Using its own MiXCR run on the 5' RACE reads, TCRdb lists one record per CDR3 protein. Among just under 600,000 distinct CDR3 sequences listed, 13% were seen once. V and J are TRBV25-1 and TRBJ2-2, with D perhaps assigned TRBD1 or TRBD2 (5 bases each). The sequencing here drew on PBMCs, taken on the day of the yellow fever booster vaccination. The source of this sequence is a man aged 25-45 years who received the YFV17D yellow fever vaccine. DNA for the CDR3: TGTGCCAGCAGTGAATTGGGCTCGGGACGGACCGGGGAGCTGTTTTTT. This codes for CASSELGSGRTGELFF.